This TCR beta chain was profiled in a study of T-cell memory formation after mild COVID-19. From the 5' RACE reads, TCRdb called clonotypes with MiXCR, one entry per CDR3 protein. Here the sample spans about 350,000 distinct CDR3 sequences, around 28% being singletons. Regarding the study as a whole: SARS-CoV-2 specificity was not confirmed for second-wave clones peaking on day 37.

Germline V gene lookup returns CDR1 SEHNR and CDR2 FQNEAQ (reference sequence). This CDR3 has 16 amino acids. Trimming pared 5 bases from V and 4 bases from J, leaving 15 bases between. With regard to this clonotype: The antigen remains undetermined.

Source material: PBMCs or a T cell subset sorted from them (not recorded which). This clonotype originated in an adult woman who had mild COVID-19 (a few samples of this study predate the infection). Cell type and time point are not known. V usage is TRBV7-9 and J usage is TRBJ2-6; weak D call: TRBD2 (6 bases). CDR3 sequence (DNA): TGTGCCAGCAGCCCCCCGGAGGGAACCGGGGCCAACGTCCTGACTTTC. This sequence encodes CASSPPEGTGANVLTF.